A single sample gave rise to the 18 T cell receptor beta chains below, sequenced in a study of T cell repertoires in cytomegalovirus infection. TCRdb ran MiXCR on the reads and lists one entry per CDR3 protein. The sample includes 250,000 or so distinct CDR3 sequences, over 15% of them seen just once. Sequences were obtained from CD8+ T cells from PBMCs. All receptors derive from a human donor in good health (CMV status not recorded). Some clones in this sample may be carry-over from other donors' samples.

This chain uses TRBV13 with TRBJ1-1; tentative D call: TRBD1 (5 bases). This CDR3 region has 15 residues. CDR1 and CDR2 (germline): PRHDT, FYEKMQ (reference sequence). Trimming cost V 2 bases and J 2 bases, with 12 bases left between them. CDR3 coding DNA: TGTGCCAGCAGCTTAAAGAGACAGAGTAACACTGAAGCTTTCTTT. It encodes CASSLKRQSNTEAFF.

About this clonotype itself: A much larger clone differs by one base, so this may be a read error. This sequence joins TRBV10-3 and TRBJ2-6; D possibly corresponds to TRBD1 (6 bases). This CDR3 is 18 amino acids long. The germline CDR1 and CDR2 sequences are ENHRY and SYGVKD. V shed 1 base and J shed 3 bases, with 16 bases lying between them. The CDR3 reads CAISEFAQGIFGANVLTF. CDR3 nucleotides: TGTGCCATCAGTGAGTTCGCACAGGGAATCTTTGGGGCCAACGTCCTGACTTTC.

This clonotype came up many times. The chain couples TRBV28 to TRBJ2-7; possibly TRBD1 or TRBD2 for D (5 bases each). V shed 3 bases and J shed 2 bases, with 11 bases lying between them. The CDR3 totals 14 residues. The germline gives CDR1 MDHEN, CDR2 SYDVKM. The CDR3 loop is CASSFGADTYEQYF. CDR3 sequence (DNA): TGTGCCAGCAGTTTCGGGGCAGATACCTACGAGCAGTACTTC.

This clonotype was observed a handful of times. V and J are TRBV14 and TRBJ2-1, with D possibly matching TRBD2 (6 bases). The CDR3 sequence is 14 residues long. Germline V gene sequence: CDR1 SGHDN, CDR2 FVKESK. V lost 1 base and J lost 7, with 11 bases in between. CDR3 nucleotides: TGTGCCAGCAGCCAAGGCTACGGAGGGAATGAGCAGTTCTTC. This sequence encodes CASSQGYGGNEQFF.

This clonotype was observed at least ten times. V usage is TRBV7-9 and J usage is TRBJ1-4; 7 nucleotides match TRBD1. The CDR3 has 11 amino acids. Germline lookup yields CDR1 SEHNR and CDR2 FQNEAQ (reference sequence). After removal of 5 bases from V and 13 bases from J, the junction contained 4 bases not matched to a gene. The CDR3 loop is CASSRTGRLFF. Written as DNA, the CDR3 is TGTGCCAGCAGCCGGACAGGTAGACTGTTTTTT.

This clonotype was seen repeatedly, ten times or more. This chain links TRBV7-2 with TRBJ2-1; TRBD1 is a possible D gene (5 bases). The V and J ends lost 0 bases and 8 bases respectively, with 17 bases between them. The germline CDR1 and CDR2 sequences are SGHTA and FQGNSA. This CDR3 has 16 amino acids. In DNA, the CDR3 is TGTGCCAGCAGCTTAGCGGGGCGGCGCCTAGGGGATGAGCAGTTCTTC. This encodes CASSLAGRRLGDEQFF. Using reference TRBV7-2 and TRBJ2-1 for the parts outside the CDR3, the full variable domain is GAGVSQSPSNKVTEKGKDVELRCDPISGHTALYWYRQSLGQGLEFLIYFQGNSAPDKSGLPSDRFSAERTGGSVSTLTIQRTQQEDSAVYLCASSLAGRRLGDEQFFGPGTRLTVL.

A few counts support this clonotype. The chain uses TRBV19 and TRBJ1-2; D might be TRBD1 (5 bases). The ends were cut back, 5 bases at V and 5 bases at J, with 24 bases in the middle. The CDR3 totals 17 residues. CDR1 is LNHDA, CDR2 SQIVND, per germline (reference sequence). The CDR3 DNA is TGTGCCAGTAGTCGGGACCGAGTCCTCGATGTCCCATATGGCTACACCTTC. The encoded protein is CASSRDRVLDVPYGYTF.

There are many counts of this clonotype. This chain uses TRBV7-2 with TRBJ2-3; D perhaps matches TRBD1 (6 bases). V was pared by 5 bases and J by 5 bases, with 14 bases between. The CDR3 is 14 residues long. Per germline, CDR1 SGHTA and CDR2 FQGNSA. CDR3: CASSLQGFLDTQYF. CDR3 in DNA: TGTGCCAGCAGCCTACAGGGATTTTTAGATACGCAGTATTTT.

This clonotype was recorded a few times. The chain links TRBV6-6 to TRBJ1-1; D is undetermined. The CDR3 is made up of 15 amino acids. V was pared by 6 bases and J by 0 bases, with 14 bases between. The V gene's germline CDR1 is MNHNY and CDR2 SVGAGI (reference sequence). In nucleotides, the CDR3 is TGTGCCAGCAGCTTCGGGGAGGGCTTGAACACTGAAGCTTTCTTT. Protein product: CASSFGEGLNTEAFF.

This clonotype was found a few times. V usage is TRBV15 and J usage is TRBJ2-5; D ambiguous. Trimming left V 0 bases short and J 3 bases short, with 14 bases between. Germline CDR1 reads LNHNV; CDR2 reads YYDKDF (reference sequence). The CDR3 has 16 amino acids. The chain's CDR3 is CATSRDVAEPKETQYF. DNA for the CDR3: TGTGCCACCAGCAGAGATGTGGCAGAGCCAAAAGAGACCCAGTACTTC.

This clonotype was seen many times. The chain recombines TRBV7-6 with TRBJ2-5, with D perhaps TRBD1 (6 bases). V shed 6 bases and J shed 0 bases, with 11 bases lying between them. Per germline, CDR1 SGHVS and CDR2 FNYEAQ. The CDR3 spans 14 residues. CDR3 in amino acids: CASSYRENQETQYF. CDR3 in DNA: TGTGCCAGCAGTTACAGGGAAAACCAAGAGACCCAGTACTTC.

In this sample, this clonotype turned up many times. V and J are TRBV28 and TRBJ2-3; D is possibly TRBD2 (5 bases). The V end was cut by 1 base, the J end by 2 bases, with 16 bases between. CDR1 is MDHEN, CDR2 SYDVKM, per germline. The CDR3 sequence is 17 residues long. The DNA for the CDR3 is TGTGCCAGCAGTTTATCAGGCACGGGAAAGGACACAGATACGCAGTATTTT. Protein: CASSLSGTGKDTDTQYF.

This clonotype appeared a few times. V and J are TRBV20-1 and TRBJ2-7, with a possible D match to TRBD1 (6 bases). The CDR3 consists of 14 residues. Germline V gene sequence: CDR1 DFQATT, CDR2 SNEGSKA (reference sequence). V gave up 0 bases and J gave up 4 bases, with 13 bases separating them. The CDR3 sequence is CSARDRQVLYEQYF. The DNA for the CDR3 is TGCAGTGCTAGAGATCGACAGGTCTTATACGAGCAGTACTTC.

Only a few counts were recorded for this clonotype. This sequence joins TRBV5-6 and TRBJ2-1; 12 bases are shared with TRBD2. CDR1 is SGHDT, CDR2 YYEEEE, per germline. This CDR3 has 18 residues. J was trimmed by 6 bases and V by 5 bases; bases with no gene match: 15. The CDR3 region has the DNA TGTGCCAGCAGTATGTGGCGCTTGGGACTAGCGGGCCTCAATGAGCAGTTCTTC. Protein product: CASSMWRLGLAGLNEQFF. The whole variable domain, filled in from reference TRBV5-6 and TRBJ2-1, reads DAGVTQSPTHLIKTRGQQVTLRCSPKSGHDTVSWYQQALGQGPQFIFQYYEEEERQRGNFPDRFSGHQFPNYSSELNVNALLLGDSALYLCASSMWRLGLAGLNEQFFGPGTRLTVL.

This clonotype was counted ten times or more. The chain couples TRBV5-5 to TRBJ1-2; a possible D gene is TRBD1 (5 bases). The CDR3 is 12 residues long. Germline CDR1 and CDR2: SGHKS and YYEKEE (reference sequence). The ends were cut back, 1 base at V and 12 bases at J, with 13 bases in the middle. The CDR3 coding sequence is TGTGCCAGCAGCTTGAGAGGGGTCGGAAACACCTTC. Amino acids: CASSLRGVGNTF.

The chain employs TRBV6-2 or TRBV6-3 and TRBJ2-1; 13 nucleotides line up with TRBD2. The CDR3 covers 15 residues. The germline V gene encodes CDR1 MNHEY and CDR2 SVGEGT. V gave up 5 bases and J gave up 7 bases; unmatched junction bases: 5. The CDR3 region has the DNA TGTGCCAGCAGTACACTAGCGGGGGGGCAGAATGAGCAGTTCTTC. Its protein product is CASSTLAGGQNEQFF.

This clonotype was found a few times. The V and J genes are TRBV12-3 or TRBV12-4 and TRBJ2-7; no clear D gene. The CDR3 is 15 amino acids. V lost 2 bases and J 0 bases, leaving 11 bases between the germline ends. The CDR3 loop reads CASSLLGPSSYEQYF. The CDR3, as DNA: TGTGCCAGCAGTTTACTTGGTCCGAGCTCCTACGAGCAGTACTTC.

The chain is built from TRBV6-6 and TRBJ1-4, with D possibly matching TRBD1 (5 bases). The CDR3 covers 14 residues. V was trimmed by 6 bases and J by 2 bases, leaving 10 bases between them. Germline loops: CDR1 MNHNY, CDR2 SVGAGI (reference sequence). CDR3 nucleotides: TGTGCCAGCAGCCTCCGGGACACTAATGAAAAACTGTTTTTT. Its translation is CASSLRDTNEKLFF.